Below, 26 T cell receptor beta chains from the same sample are listed, as sequenced in a study of cytomegalovirus exposure and HLA in healthy donors (dated by TCRdb to 2017 to 2019). The library relied on the immunoSEQ multiplex PCR assay. Here the immuneACCESS table is served through TCRdb, limited to in-frame sequences with V and J called. Missing clones are a known gap in these copies; in checked studies unresolved V genes cover under half, and the rest lacks a known reason. The sample yields about 220,000 clones; approximately 88% were counted once. The ten largest clones take up about an eighth of the sample. The sequencing sample was made of PBMCs. These TCRs come from a woman aged 25 to 39 in good health and CMV-seropositive.

The V and J genes are TRBV4-1 and TRBJ2-4; a possible D gene is TRBD2 (5 bases). Looked up from germline, CDR1 is MGHRA and CDR2 is YSYEKL. Trimming shortened V by 3 bases and J by 1 base, and 13 bases separated the two germline ends. The CDR3 length is 16 residues. CDR3 DNA sequence: TGCGCCAGCAGCCAGGTGCTAGCTCAGGCCAAAAACATTCAGTACTTC. This gives the protein CASSQVLAQAKNIQYF.

The chain employs TRBV2 and TRBJ1-5; 9 bases map to TRBD1. This CDR3 has 15 amino acids. V trimming: 6 bases; J trimming: 2 bases; junction bases outside the gene matches: 5. Germline V gene sequence: CDR1 SNHLY, CDR2 FYNNEI. The CDR3, as DNA: TGTGCCAGCAGGGCGACAGGGGGAGGCAATCAGCCCCAGCATTTT. Translated: CASRATGGGNQPQHF.

This chain connects TRBV19 to TRBJ1-2; TRBD1 matches at 10 bases. With 9 bases clipped from V and 6 bases from J, the junction kept 7 bases outside the gene matches. The germline CDR1 and CDR2 sequences are LNHDA and SQIVND (reference sequence). The CDR3 runs to 13 residues. CDR3 sequence reads: CASLGQGFDGYTF. The CDR3 DNA reads as TGTGCCAGCCTGGGACAGGGGTTCGATGGCTACACCTTC. Supplemented by reference TRBV19 and TRBJ1-2, the full variable domain reads DGGITQSPKYLFRKEGQNVTLSCEQNLNHDAMYWYRQDPGQGLRLIYYSQIVNDFQKGDIAEGYSVSREKKESFPLTVTSAQKNPTAFYLCASLGQGFDGYTFGSGTRLTVV.

V usage is TRBV7-2 and J usage is TRBJ2-6, with 7 bases matching TRBD2. J lost 3 bases, V lost 5 bases, and 4 bases had no gene match. The CDR3 runs to 15 residues. The germline V gene encodes CDR1 SGHTA and CDR2 FQGNSA. Here the CDR3 DNA reads TGTGCCAGCAGCAAAGCGGGGATTGGGGCCAACGTCCTGACTTTC. It encodes CASSKAGIGANVLTF. The full variable domain, with the rest looked up from reference TRBV7-2 and TRBJ2-6, is GAGVSQSPSNKVTEKGKDVELRCDPISGHTALYWYRQSLGQGLEFLIYFQGNSAPDKSGLPSDRFSAERTGGSVSTLTIQRTQQEDSAVYLCASSKAGIGANVLTFGAGSRLTVL.

This clone appeared a single time. Here the CDR3 reads CASSLDFDRDYTF. DNA for the CDR3: TGTGCCAGCAGCTTAGACTTCGACAGGGACTACACCTTC. This rearrangement joins TRBV7-9 to TRBJ1-2; 7 nucleotides agree with TRBD1. With 1 base clipped from V and 10 bases from J, the junction kept 6 bases outside the gene matches. Germline CDR1 is SEHNR and CDR2 is FQNEAQ (reference sequence). This CDR3 comprises 13 residues.

The rearrangement joins TRBV15 to TRBJ2-7; no clear D. The germline V gene encodes CDR1 LNHNV and CDR2 YYDKDF (reference sequence). CDR3 length: 16 amino acids. The V end lost 5 bases, the J end lost 4 bases, and 21 bases lay between the germline ends. This chain's CDR3 is CATSDLRVLGLYEQYF. In nucleotides, the CDR3 is TGTGCCACCAGCGACTTAAGGGTCTTGGGCCTTTACGAGCAGTACTTC.

The chain joins TRBV29-1 to TRBJ1-1; unclear D gene. The CDR3 contains 13 residues. The germline gives CDR1 SQVTM, CDR2 ANQGSEA. Deletions cut 3 bases from V and 0 bases from J, with 8 bases between. As DNA, the CDR3 is TGCAGCGTTGAGTCGCAGATGAACACTGAAGCTTTCTTT. This translates into CSVESQMNTEAFF.

This clone has a handful of counts. J is TRBJ2-3 and V is TRBV6-4; 8 positions match TRBD2. The trim removed 6 bases at V and 4 bases at J, leaving 9 bases unmatched. The CDR3 is 15 residues long. CDR1 is MRHNA, CDR2 SNTAGT, per germline. The CDR3 region has the DNA TGTGCCAGCAGCCTGGCGGGAGGATCCTCAGATACGCAGTATTTT. Translation: CASSLAGGSSDTQYF.

The gene calls are TRBV15 and TRBJ2-1, with 7 bases lining up with TRBD2. CDR1 and CDR2 (germline): LNHNV, YYDKDF (reference sequence). This CDR3 is 15 amino acids long. V gave up 6 bases and J gave up 5 bases; unmatched junction bases: 10. The CDR3 region is CATSPEGLADNEQFF. The CDR3 DNA follows: TGTGCCACCAGTCCCGAGGGGCTAGCGGACAATGAGCAGTTCTTC.

The chain recombines TRBV28 with TRBJ2-1; the match to TRBD2 covers 11 bases. Germline V lookup: CDR1 MDHEN, CDR2 SYDVKM. This CDR3 has 15 amino acids. Unmatched junction bases numbered 4, after V lost 5 bases and J lost 4 bases. The CDR3 nucleotides read TGTGCCAGCAGTCCTAGACTAGCGGGGTACAATGAGCAGTTCTTC. This translates into CASSPRLAGYNEQFF.

The chain carries TRBV5-1 and TRBJ2-1, with 10 bases identical to TRBD2. This CDR3 region has 12 residues. Germline V gene lookup returns CDR1 SGHRS and CDR2 YFSETQ. Trimming took 7 bases from V and 8 from J; bases not matched to a gene: 3. The CDR3 coding sequence is TGCGCCAGCTACCTAGCGGGGGATGAGCAGTTCTTC. It yields the protein CASYLAGDEQFF.

This chain connects TRBV6-5 to TRBJ1-1, with D possibly TRBD1 on 5 matching bases. This CDR3 region has 14 residues. Trimming cost V 6 bases and J 1 base, with 12 bases left between them. CDR1 and CDR2 (germline): MNHEY, SVGAGI. The CDR3 DNA reads as TGTGCCAGCAGAACCGGGACTAGGAACACTGAAGCTTTCTTT. This sequence encodes CASRTGTRNTEAFF.

This chain joins TRBV11-1 and TRBJ2-1; possibly TRBD2 for D (6 bases). This CDR3 contains 16 residues. The germline CDR1 and CDR2 sequences are SGHAT and FQDESV (reference sequence). V lost 4 bases, J lost 6 bases, and 19 bases lay in between. The CDR3 spells CASSWDRETSSNEQFF. CDR3 nucleotides: TGTGCCAGCAGCTGGGACCGTGAGACTAGTAGCAATGAGCAGTTCTTC.

CDR3 in amino acids: CASSVSSLGDEQYF. CDR3 nucleotides: TGTGCCAGCTCCGTATCGTCTCTAGGGGACGAGCAGTACTTC. The chain joins TRBV2 to TRBJ2-7; D perhaps matches TRBD1 (5 bases). V was shortened by 8 bases and J by 5 bases, with 19 bases between the two germline ends. The germline gives CDR1 SNHLY, CDR2 FYNNEI. The CDR3 contains 14 residues.

This clone occurred many times. The J gene is TRBJ1-2, the V gene TRBV27; TRBD1 matches 11 bases. This CDR3 spans 14 amino acids. Trimming cost V 6 bases and J 6 bases; bases outside gene matches: 6. Looked up from germline, CDR1 is MNHEY and CDR2 is SMNVEV (reference sequence). CDR3 loop: CASRRTGGRDGYTF. As DNA, the CDR3 is TGTGCCAGCAGGCGGACAGGGGGCCGGGATGGCTACACCTTC.

V and J are TRBV21-1 and TRBJ2-7; the table's D call TRBD2 went unverified against the DNA. TRBV21-1 is reported as a pseudogene. The CDR3 has 13 residues. This chain's CDR3 is CASSKDLGTEQYF. The CDR3, as DNA: TGTGCCAGCAGCAAAGATCTAGGCACCGAGCAGTACTTC.

The rearrangement uses TRBV27 and TRBJ1-2; perhaps TRBD1 as D (6 bases). Germline V CDR1 and CDR2: MNHEY, SMNVEV (reference sequence). The V end was cut by 6 bases, the J end by 0 bases, with 17 bases between. The length of the CDR3 is 16 residues. Here the CDR3 reads CASSRQAKASNYGYTF. In nucleotides, the CDR3 is TGTGCCAGCAGCAGACAGGCTAAAGCTTCTAACTATGGCTACACCTTC.

This chain connects TRBV5-1 to TRBJ1-2; the D is unclear. The CDR3 loop spans 15 amino acids. Trimming removed 2 bases at V and 7 bases at J, with 18 bases between. CDR1 and CDR2 (germline): SGHRS, YFSETQ. This CDR3 is CASSFAATASGGYTF. The CDR3 coding sequence is TGCGCCAGCAGCTTTGCAGCCACTGCTTCGGGTGGCTACACCTTC.

The rearrangement links TRBV5-8 to TRBJ1-5; a possible D gene is TRBD1 (6 bases). The CDR3 covers 15 residues. Germline V gives CDR1 SGHTS, CDR2 YDEGEE. V lost 0 bases, J lost 7 bases, and 14 bases lay in between. CDR3 DNA sequence: TGTGCCAGCAGCTTGGAGACGGGGGCAGAGCAGCCCCAGCATTTT. Encoded protein: CASSLETGAEQPQHF.

The genes are TRBV5-1 and TRBJ2-7, with a tentative D call TRBD2 (6 bases). The CDR3 is 12 amino acids. Germline V CDR1 and CDR2: SGHRS, YFSETQ. The V gene lost 6 bases and the J gene lost 7 bases, with 14 bases spanning the gap. This CDR3 reads CASMGLPGEQYF. The CDR3 nucleotides are TGCGCCAGCATGGGACTCCCGGGGGAGCAGTACTTC.

The rearrangement joins TRBV9 to TRBJ1-1; 8 nucleotides align to TRBD1. Looked up from germline, CDR1 is SGDLS and CDR2 is YYNGEE. V lost 2 bases, J lost 7 bases, and 4 bases stayed unmatched. There are 13 residues in the CDR3. This CDR3 reads CASSVSGQGEAFF. CDR3 DNA: TGTGCCAGCAGCGTTTCAGGACAGGGTGAAGCTTTCTTT.

About this clone: Other DNA sequences in the sample encode the same CDR3. The chain combines TRBV6-5 with TRBJ2-5; D may be TRBD1 (6 bases). This CDR3 has 14 amino acids. In germline, CDR1 is MNHEY, CDR2 SVGAGI. The V end was cut by 0 bases, the J end by 2 bases, with 7 bases between. The CDR3: CASSYSRGQETQYF. The CDR3 DNA follows: TGTGCCAGCAGTTACTCGAGGGGGCAAGAGACCCAGTACTTC.

The chain uses TRBV10-3 and TRBJ2-7; D is unclear. The CDR3 sequence is 14 residues long. V was cut by 10 bases and J by 6 bases, with 22 bases left in between. The germline V gene has CDR1 ENHRY and CDR2 SYGVKD. The CDR3 nucleotides read TGTGCCACCCGGCCCCCGACTGATAGTTCCGAGCAGTACTTC. Residues: CATRPPTDSSEQYF.

The rearrangement links TRBV25-1 to TRBJ2-1; D is ambiguous. Germline V gives CDR1 MGHDK, CDR2 SYGVNS. Trimming cost V 6 bases and J 4 bases, with 19 bases left between them. The CDR3 totals 16 residues. Here the CDR3 DNA reads TGTGCCAGCAGGCACTTGGACCCCAAATTTTACAATGAGCAGTTCTTC. This gives the protein CASRHLDPKFYNEQFF.

This clone has just a few counts. CDR3 sequence reads: CASSQDQGGNSYGYTF. In DNA form, the CDR3 reads TGCGCCAGCAGCCAAGATCAGGGGGGGAATAGCTATGGCTACACCTTC. The V call is TRBV4-1, the J call TRBJ1-2; 7 nucleotides match TRBD1. Germline CDR1 is MGHRA and CDR2 is YSYEKL. The CDR3 is 16 amino acids. The trim removed 0 bases at V and 4 bases at J, leaving 8 bases unmatched.

The chain employs TRBV27 and TRBJ1-5, with D maybe TRBD1 (5 bases). This CDR3 has 15 amino acids. Looked up from germline, CDR1 is MNHEY and CDR2 is SMNVEV (reference sequence). V was pared by 6 bases and J by 0 bases, with 12 bases between. The CDR3 is CASRLGGNSNQPQHF. CDR3 DNA: TGTGCCAGCAGGTTGGGGGGGAATAGCAATCAGCCCCAGCATTTT.